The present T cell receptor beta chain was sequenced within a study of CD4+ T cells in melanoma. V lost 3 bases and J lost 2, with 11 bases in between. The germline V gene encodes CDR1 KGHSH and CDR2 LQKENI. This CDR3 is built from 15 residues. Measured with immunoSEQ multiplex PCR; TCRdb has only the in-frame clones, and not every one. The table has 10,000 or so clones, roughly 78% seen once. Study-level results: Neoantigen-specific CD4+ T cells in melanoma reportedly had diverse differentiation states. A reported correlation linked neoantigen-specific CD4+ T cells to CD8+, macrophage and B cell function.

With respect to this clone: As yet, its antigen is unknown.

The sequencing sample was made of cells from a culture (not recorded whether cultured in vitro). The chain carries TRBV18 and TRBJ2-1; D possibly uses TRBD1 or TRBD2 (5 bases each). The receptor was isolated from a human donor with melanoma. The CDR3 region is CASSPGTGPYNEQFF. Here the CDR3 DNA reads TGTGCCAGCTCACCGGGGACGGGGCCCTACAATGAGCAGTTCTTC.